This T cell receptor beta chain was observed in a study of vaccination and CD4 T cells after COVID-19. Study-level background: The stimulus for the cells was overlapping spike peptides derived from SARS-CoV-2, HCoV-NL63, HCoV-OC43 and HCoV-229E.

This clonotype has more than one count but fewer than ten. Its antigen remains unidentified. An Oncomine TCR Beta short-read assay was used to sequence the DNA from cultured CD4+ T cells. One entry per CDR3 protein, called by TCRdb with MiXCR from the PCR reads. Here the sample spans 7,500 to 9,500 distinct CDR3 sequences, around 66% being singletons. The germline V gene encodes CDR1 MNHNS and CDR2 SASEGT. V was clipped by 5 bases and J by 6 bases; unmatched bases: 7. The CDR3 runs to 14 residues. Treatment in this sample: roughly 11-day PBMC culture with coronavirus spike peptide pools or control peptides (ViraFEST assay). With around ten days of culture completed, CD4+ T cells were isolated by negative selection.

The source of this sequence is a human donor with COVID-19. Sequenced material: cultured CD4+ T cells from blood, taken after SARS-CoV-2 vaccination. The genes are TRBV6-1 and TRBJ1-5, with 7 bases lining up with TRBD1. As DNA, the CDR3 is TGTGCCAGCAGTCTCGACAGGGTTGGTCAGCCCCAGCATTTT. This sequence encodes CASSLDRVGQPQHF.